A single sample gave rise to the 4 T cell receptor beta chains below, sequenced in a study of OX40 agonist ivuxolimab in advanced cancers. Receptor libraries were prepared by the immunoSEQ multiplex PCR assay. The source is immuneACCESS, and TCRdb retained only in-frame sequences with V and J called. Part of the clones is not carried over; for the studies checked, unresolved V genes explain less than half of this, and the remainder is unexplained. The sample yields more than 95,000 clones; roughly 90% were counted once. Approximately 0.32% of the sample goes to the ten largest clones. Specimen: CD4+ or CD8+ T cells sorted from blood, collected in a trial of the OX40 agonist ivuxolimab. The receptors stem from an adult with an advanced solid tumor such as melanoma, head and neck, liver or kidney cancer.

The chain employs TRBV7-9 and TRBJ1-3; maybe TRBD1 (6 bases). The CDR3 is 14 amino acids. Germline V lookup: CDR1 SEHNR, CDR2 FQNEAQ (reference sequence). Trimming pared 7 bases from V and 0 bases from J, leaving 10 bases between. The chain's CDR3 is CASKGGASGNTIYF. The CDR3 DNA follows: TGTGCCAGCAAAGGGGGGGCCTCTGGAAACACCATATATTTT.

The J gene is TRBJ2-2, the V gene TRBV5-6; 12 bases are a match to TRBD2. V was clipped by 5 bases and J by 0 bases; unmatched bases: 8. The V gene's germline CDR1 is SGHDT and CDR2 YYEEEE. CDR3 length: 18 residues. CDR3 nucleotides: TGTGCCAGCAGAAGGACTAGCGGGGCCTCCGCGAACACCGGGGAGCTGTTTTTT. Protein product: CASRRTSGASANTGELFF.

The chain employs TRBV28 and TRBJ2-1, with D possibly being TRBD1 or TRBD2 (7 bases each). The V gene lost 3 bases and the J gene lost 4 bases, with 10 bases spanning the gap. The CDR3 extends over 14 amino acids. Germline CDR1 MDHEN, CDR2 SYDVKM. The chain's CDR3 is CASSLQGGYNEQFF. As DNA, the CDR3 is TGTGCCAGCAGTTTGCAGGGGGGGTACAATGAGCAGTTCTTC. Full variable domain (remainder filled in from reference TRBV28 and TRBJ2-1): DVKVTQSSRYLVKRTGEKVFLECVQDMDHENMFWYRQDPGLGLRLIYFSYDVKMKEKGDIPEGYSVSREKKERFSLILESASTNQTSMYLCASSLQGGYNEQFFGPGTRLTVL.

The V and J genes are TRBV28 and TRBJ2-1; D call uncertain. This CDR3 is built from 10 residues. The germline V gene encodes CDR1 MDHEN and CDR2 SYDVKM. Trimming took off 6 bases at V and 8 bases at J, with 5 bases between the two ends. CDR3 residues: CASSMHEQFF. The DNA for the CDR3 is TGTGCCAGCAGCATGCATGAGCAGTTCTTC.